The rows below give T cell receptor beta chains drawn from one sample of a study of regulatory T cells in long-lasting Graves disease. From the multiplex PCR reads, TCRdb called clonotypes with MiXCR, one entry per CDR3 protein. The sample shows roughly 700,000 distinct CDR3 sequences, about 30% of them seen only once. Specimen: peripheral blood mononuclear cells (PBMCs), collected when the disease was refractory, from a patient treated with antithyroid drugs. Every receptor here comes from a female donor with Graves disease. CDR3s include the opening cysteine and the closing phenylalanine or tryptophan. The D gene is left open where the match is weak. A row's size may be missing; if present it is once, few, many or a size class.

CDR3 length,V gene,clone size,J gene,D gene,CDR3 DNA,CDR3 protein
16,TRBV3-1,NA,TRBJ2-5,NA,TGTGCCAGCAGCCAAAGTTTAAAGGGGGACCAAGAGACCCAGTACTTC,CASSQSLKGDQETQYF
15,TRBV5-1,NA,TRBJ1-6,TRBD1,TGCGCCAGCAGCCATGGGGCGGACAGGGGTTCACCCCTCCACTTT,CASSHGADRGSPLHF
14,TRBV20-1,NA,TRBJ1-5,NA,TGCAGTGCTAGTTGGGGGTATAGCAATCAGCCCCAGCATTTT,CSASWGYSNQPQHF
14,TRBV11-2,NA,TRBJ1-5,NA,TGTGCCAGCAGCTTGAGCCTCGGCGGTCAGCCCCAGCATTTT,CASSLSLGGQPQHF
17,TRBV3-1,NA,TRBJ2-5,TRBD2,TGTGCCAGCAGCCAAAATCCGGTACTAGCGGGAGTAGAGACCCAGTACTTC,CASSQNPVLAGVETQYF
13,TRBV3-1,NA,TRBJ2-5,NA,TGTGCCAGCAGCCAAATGTATATGGAGACCCAGTACTTC,CASSQMYMETQYF
16,TRBV6-1,NA,TRBJ2-6,NA,TGTGCCAGCAGTCGTCGGCAAAGATCTGGGGCCAACGTCCTGACTTTC,CASSRRQRSGANVLTF
14,TRBV6-1,NA,TRBJ1-5,NA,TGTGCCAGCAGCATGACGGACCGCAATCAGCCCCAGCATTTT,CASSMTDRNQPQHF
14,TRBV19,NA,TRBJ1-3,NA,TGTGCCAGTAGTCACAGGATTTCTGGAAACACCATATATTTT,CASSHRISGNTIYF
16,TRBV5-1,few,TRBJ2-7,NA,TGCGCCAGCAGCTTCTCAGGGCTGGGGAGCTCCTACGAGCAGTACTTC,CASSFSGLGSSYEQYF
14,TRBV24-1,few,TRBJ1-1,NA,TGTGCCACCAGTGCGGGACAATTGAACACTGAAGCTTTCTTT,CATSAGQLNTEAFF
15,TRBV28,few,TRBJ2-7,TRBD1,TGTGCCAGCAGTTCCCCTGGACAGGACCCCTACGAGCAGTACTTC,CASSSPGQDPYEQYF
14,TRBV12-3/TRBV12-4,many,TRBJ1-6,NA,TGTGCCAGCAGCTCCGGACGGACGGATTCACCCCTCCACTTT,CASSSGRTDSPLHF
17,TRBV20-1,NA,TRBJ2-3,TRBD1,TGCAGTGCAGACCTCCAACCGGGACAGGGCCCCACAGATACGCAGTATTTT,CSADLQPGQGPTDTQYF
17,TRBV19,NA,TRBJ1-2,TRBD1,TGTGCCAGTAGTATAGATCCTCCGGGACAGGGGGCGCATGGCTACACCTTC,CASSIDPPGQGAHGYTF
14,TRBV6-9,NA,TRBJ2-7,NA,TGTGCCAGCAGTTTATCGGTCAGGCCCCACGAGCAGTACTTC,CASSLSVRPHEQYF
18,TRBV6-1,NA,TRBJ2-7,NA,TGTGCCAGCAGTCGACTGCCAGCCAGGGTGTTTGAATCCTACGAGCAGTACTTC,CASSRLPARVFESYEQYF
17,TRBV7-4,NA,TRBJ1-5,TRBD1,TGTGCCAGCAGCTTAGGGCGCCGGGACAGGTGTAATCAGCCCCAGCATTTT,CASSLGRRDRCNQPQHF
15,TRBV5-1,few,TRBJ1-1,NA,TGCGCCAGCAGCCCAGACAGCCACATGAACACTGAAGCTTTCTTT,CASSPDSHMNTEAFF
16,TRBV19,NA,TRBJ1-5,NA,TGTGCCAGTAGTAACCCGCCCGGGACTCTATATCAGCCCCAGCATTTT,CASSNPPGTLYQPQHF
14,TRBV19,NA,TRBJ2-4,TRBD2,TGTGCCAGTAGTATTGGAACTAGCGGGGGCCCGGGGTACTTC,CASSIGTSGGPGYF
16,TRBV28,many,TRBJ1-4,NA,TGTGCCAGCAGTGCCATTGACAGGCGTCCGGTCGAAAAACTGTTTTTT,CASSAIDRRPVEKLFF
13,TRBV2,many,TRBJ1-1,NA,TGTGCCAACCGACAGGATGGGGGAACTGAAGCTTTCTTT,CANRQDGGTEAFF
14,TRBV6-1,NA,TRBJ2-5,NA,TGTGCCTATGGCGGGGCGGGGCACCAAGAGACCCAGTACTTC,CAYGGAGHQETQYF
14,TRBV13,NA,TRBJ1-4,NA,TGTGCCAGCAGCTATCCCGGGACACAAGAAAAACTGTTTTTT,CASSYPGTQEKLFF
15,TRBV6-1,few,TRBJ2-7,TRBD2,TGTGCCAGCAGTCCGGGACTAGCCCCTCAGGACGAGCAGTACTTC,CASSPGLAPQDEQYF
12,TRBV30,few,TRBJ1-1,NA,TGTGCCTGGAGTGTGGGAGACACTGAAGCTTTCTTT,CAWSVGDTEAFF
17,TRBV27,NA,TRBJ1-5,NA,TGTGCCAGCAGTTTATCGATACCCCTGGGTGGCAATCAGCCCCAGCATTTT,CASSLSIPLGGNQPQHF
13,TRBV20-1,many,TRBJ1-4,TRBD1,TGCAGTGCCAACGACAGGGGCGGAGAAAAACTGTTTTTT,CSANDRGGEKLFF
14,TRBV6-1,few,TRBJ1-5,NA,TGTGCCAGCAGCCATGGGACGCCTCGCACGCCCCAGCATTTT,CASSHGTPRTPQHF
14,TRBV10-3,NA,TRBJ2-5,TRBD1,TGTGCCATCAGTCCTAGGGGGCCTCAAGAGACCCAGTACTTC,CAISPRGPQETQYF
15,TRBV11-2,few,TRBJ1-1,NA,TGTGCCGGCAGCAAATCGACCCTTCGGAACACTGAAGCTTTCTTT,CAGSKSTLRNTEAFF
14,TRBV5-1,NA,TRBJ1-4,TRBD1,TGCGCCAGCAGGGACAGGGCAGTCAATGAAAAACTGTTTTTT,CASRDRAVNEKLFF
17,TRBV11-2,many,TRBJ1-2,TRBD1,TGTGCCAGCAGCTTAGCCCGACAGGGGGCGGCTAACTATGGCTACACCTTC,CASSLARQGAANYGYTF
13,TRBV7-3,NA,TRBJ1-5,TRBD1,TGTGCCAGCAGCTCAACAGCCGGGACAGACCAGCATTTT,CASSSTAGTDQHF
11,TRBV29-1,few,TRBJ1-2,NA,TGCAGCGTTGACGGGGGAGGAGGCTACACCTTC,CSVDGGGGYTF
13,TRBV28,few,TRBJ2-5,NA,TGTGCCAGCAGTTTATTCAGGGGTGGGACCCAGTACTTC,CASSLFRGGTQYF
18,TRBV28,NA,TRBJ2-1,TRBD2,TGTGCCAGCAGTTTACCTCCAGCGGGAGGGAGGGCCTACAATGAGCAGTTCTTC,CASSLPPAGGRAYNEQFF
14,TRBV5-1,NA,TRBJ2-3,NA,TGCGCCAGCAGCTTGAAGCCGACCACAGATACGCAGTATTTT,CASSLKPTTDTQYF
10,TRBV10-3,NA,TRBJ1-3,NA,TGTGCCGCCGGACGCGACACCATATATTTT,CAAGRDTIYF
16,TRBV12-3/TRBV12-4,many,TRBJ2-2,NA,TGTGCCAGCAGTTTTTGGCGGGTCGGCAACACCGGGGAGCTGTTTTTT,CASSFWRVGNTGELFF
13,TRBV10-3,NA,TRBJ1-3,TRBD1,TGTGCCATCACCGGGGACAGGTCCGACACCATATATTTT,CAITGDRSDTIYF
19,TRBV14,few,TRBJ2-7,TRBD2,TGTGCCAGCAGCCACTACAAAGGGACTAGCGGGAGGGCCCTGGGCGAGCAGTACTTC,CASSHYKGTSGRALGEQYF
13,TRBV11-2,few,TRBJ1-4,NA,TGTGCCAGCAGCTTCCCCGACCGGGAAAAACTGTTTTTT,CASSFPDREKLFF
15,TRBV5-1,few,TRBJ1-5,TRBD1,TGCGCCAGCAGCTCTGCGACAGGGGGCGGACAGCCCCAGCATTTT,CASSSATGGGQPQHF
14,TRBV12-3/TRBV12-4,NA,TRBJ2-7,NA,TGTGCCAGCAGTTTTGGTCCCACCGGCTACGAGCAGTACTTC,CASSFGPTGYEQYF
18,TRBV11-3,many,TRBJ2-5,NA,TGTGCCAGCAGCCAAGTTCCAAAGGCGAAAACAGGGCAAGAGACCCAGTACTTC,CASSQVPKAKTGQETQYF
15,TRBV12-3/TRBV12-4,many,TRBJ1-5,TRBD1,TGTGCCAGCAGACCGACAGGGGGCTGGAATCAGCCCCAGCATTTT,CASRPTGGWNQPQHF